The 28 T cell receptor beta chains below all came from one sample that was sequenced in a study of cytomegalovirus exposure and HLA in healthy donors. The primer mix had 60 Vbeta and 13 Jbeta primers. Using immunoSEQ multiplex PCR, the repertoire was profiled, and TCRdb retains in-frame clones only, with some absent. The sample gives approximately 150,000 clones, roughly four fifths of which show up once; 4.8% is in the top ten. The sample comprised PBMCs. These receptors all come from a girl under 18 in good health and CMV-seropositive.

This clone was seen only once. J is TRBJ1-1 and V is TRBV7-3, with 11 bases that match TRBD1. From germline, CDR1 is SGHTA and CDR2 FQGTGA. The ends lost 1 base at V and 4 bases at J; junction bases unmatched: 11. CDR3 length equals 18 residues. DNA of the CDR3: TGTGCCAGCAGCTTAATGGCATCGGGAGGGACAGGGGGCACTGAAGCTTTCTTT. This encodes CASSLMASGGTGGTEAFF.

For this clone: One junction end does not reproduce the germline sequence, and a read error may be involved. Other DNA sequences of this sample code for an identical CDR3. The J gene is TRBJ1-1, the V gene TRBV9; TRBD1 is a possible D gene (6 bases). Per the germline V gene, CDR1 is SGDLS and CDR2 is YYNGEE. This CDR3 has 14 amino acids. The CDR3 reads CASSVGGGSTEAFF. CDR3 DNA: TGTGCCAGCAGTGTAGGGGGGGGGTCCACTGAAGCTTTCTTT.

J is TRBJ2-2 and V is TRBV5-4; weak D call: TRBD1 (5 bases). Germline V CDR1 and CDR2: SGHNT, YYREEE (reference sequence). V lost 0 bases to trimming and J lost 0 bases, with 6 bases between them. The CDR3 totals 15 residues. The CDR3 DNA reads as TGTGCCAGCAGCTTGGGGGGCGCGAACACCGGGGAGCTGTTTTTT. Its translation is CASSLGGANTGELFF. Looking up the rest from reference TRBV5-4 and TRBJ2-2 gives the full variable domain: ETGVTQSPTHLIKTRGQQVTLRCSSQSGHNTVSWYQQALGQGPQFIFQYYREEENGRGNFPPRFSGLQFPNYSSELNVNALELDDSALYLCASSLGGANTGELFFGEGSRLTVL.

This chain connects TRBV9 to TRBJ2-3; D perhaps matches TRBD1 (5 bases). Germline CDR1 and CDR2: SGDLS and YYNGEE. Trimming cost V 3 bases and J 2 bases, with 10 bases left between them. The CDR3 has 14 amino acids. In DNA form, the CDR3 reads TGTGCCAGCAGCGAAGGACATAACACAGATACGCAGTATTTT. This gives the protein CASSEGHNTDTQYF. The full variable domain, its missing parts supplied by reference TRBV9 and TRBJ2-3, is DSGVTQTPKHLITATGQRVTLRCSPRSGDLSVYWYQQSLDQGLQFLIQYYNGEERAKGNILERFSAQQFPDLHSELNLSSLELGDSALYFCASSEGHNTDTQYFGPGTRLTVL.

J is TRBJ2-7 and V is TRBV15; a possible D gene is TRBD2 (6 bases). V lost 6 bases and J 6 bases, leaving 12 bases between the germline ends. The CDR3 length is 12 residues. CDR1 is LNHNV and CDR2 is YYDKDF in the germline V gene (reference sequence). Written as DNA, the CDR3 is TGTGCCACCAGAGACCGGGGACTCGAGCAGTACTTC. This translates into CATRDRGLEQYF.

The V and J genes are TRBV30 and TRBJ1-1; no clear D. Germline CDR1 is GTSNPN and CDR2 is SVGIG (reference sequence). The ends were cut back, 8 bases at V and 5 bases at J, with 18 bases in the middle. The CDR3 length is 13 residues. For the CDR3, the DNA is TGTGCCACCGGGGTGGGCCCTGGTACTGAAGCTTTCTTT. This codes for CATGVGPGTEAFF.

V usage is TRBV27 and J usage is TRBJ1-1; weak D call: TRBD1 (5 bases). V was shortened by 2 bases and J by 0 bases, with 16 bases between the two germline ends. From germline, CDR1 is MNHEY and CDR2 SMNVEV (reference sequence). The CDR3 length is 17 residues. CDR3 sequence (DNA): TGTGCCAGCAGTTTAAGGGGCGCAAACCTCATGAACACTGAAGCTTTCTTT. Amino acid sequence: CASSLRGANLMNTEAFF.

The J gene is TRBJ1-2, the V gene TRBV2, with TRBD1 matching 7 bases. V was clipped by 8 bases and J by 9 bases; unmatched bases: 9. CDR1 and CDR2 (germline): SNHLY, FYNNEI. CDR3 size: 12 residues. CDR3 sequence reads: CASGDRVRSYTF. CDR3 coding DNA: TGTGCCAGCGGAGACAGGGTGAGAAGCTACACCTTC.

The chain carries TRBV5-1 and TRBJ1-1, with D tentatively TRBD1 (6 bases). Trimming removed 3 bases at V and 2 bases at J, with 14 bases between. Germline V gene sequence: CDR1 SGHRS, CDR2 YFSETQ. The CDR3 runs to 15 residues. CDR3 nucleotide sequence: TGCGCCAGCAGCTCCTCAACAGGGTTTAACACTGAAGCTTTCTTT. This encodes CASSSSTGFNTEAFF. Supplemented by reference TRBV5-1 and TRBJ1-1, the full variable domain reads KAGVTQTPRYLIKTRGQQVTLSCSPISGHRSVSWYQQTPGQGLQFLFEYFSETQRNKGNFPGRFSGRQFSNSRSEMNVSTLELGDSALYLCASSSSTGFNTEAFFGQGTRLTVV.

V gene TRBV18 combines with J gene TRBJ1-3; 10 nucleotides line up with TRBD1. V was pared by 6 bases and J by 2 bases, with 10 bases of the junction left unmatched. The germline V gene encodes CDR1 KGHSH and CDR2 LQKENI. The CDR3 runs 17 residues. The CDR3 is CASSLSRDRGAGNTIYF. For the CDR3, the DNA is TGTGCCAGCTCTCTTTCCCGGGACAGGGGTGCTGGAAACACCATATATTTT.

This clone was seen more than once but under ten times. The rearrangement joins TRBV9 to TRBJ1-3; D is possibly TRBD1 (5 bases). Trimming stripped 0 bases from V and 0 bases from J, with 13 bases between. There are 17 residues in the CDR3. Germline values: CDR1 SGDLS, CDR2 YYNGEE. CDR3 DNA: TGTGCCAGCAGCGTAGAGGGTTTGGGGCTCTCTGGAAACACCATATATTTT. It specifies CASSVEGLGLSGNTIYF.

The rearrangement links TRBV4-1 to TRBJ1-6; 7 bases are a match to TRBD1. Germline lookup yields CDR1 MGHRA and CDR2 YSYEKL. The CDR3 is 16 residues long. V lost 0 bases and J lost 8; bases outside the gene matches: 7. Here the CDR3 reads CASSQDRRQGDSPLHF. The CDR3 bases are TGCGCCAGCAGCCAAGATCGAAGACAGGGAGATTCACCCCTCCACTTT.

The rearrangement uses TRBV5-4 and TRBJ1-2, with 9 bases identical to TRBD1. CDR1 is SGHNT and CDR2 is YYREEE in the germline V gene (reference sequence). The CDR3 spans 15 residues. J gave up 5 bases and V 4 bases, and 9 bases lay outside the gene matches. CDR3 sequence (DNA): TGTGCCAGCAGCGGAGGGACAGGGAAACCTTATGGCTACACCTTC. It encodes CASSGGTGKPYGYTF.

J is TRBJ1-1 and V is TRBV18, with 8 nucleotides matching TRBD1. The CDR3 has 14 residues. V was clipped by 5 bases and J by 4 bases; unmatched bases: 6. From germline, CDR1 is KGHSH and CDR2 LQKENI. The CDR3 coding sequence is TGTGCCAGCTCAATACAGGGGGGAGGCACTGAAGCTTTCTTT. It codes for CASSIQGGGTEAFF.

Regarding this clone: Other DNA variants within this sample encode the same CDR3. The V and J genes are TRBV5-1 and TRBJ2-7; 11 bases align to TRBD1. Trimming took 0 bases from V and 4 from J; bases not matched to a gene: 0. Germline lookup yields CDR1 SGHRS and CDR2 YFSETQ. The CDR3 is 14 amino acids. The CDR3 loop is CASSLGDRGYEQYF. The CDR3, as DNA: TGCGCCAGCAGCTTGGGGGACAGGGGGTACGAGCAGTACTTC.

The CDR3, as DNA: TGTGCCAGCAGTTACTCGGGGGGGTTAGAGACCCAGTACTTC. It codes for CASSYSGGLETQYF. The chain uses TRBV6-5 and TRBJ2-5; 7 positions agree with TRBD2. Losses at the gene ends were 0 bases for V and 4 bases for J; bases not matched to a gene: 2. CDR1 and CDR2 (germline): MNHEY, SVGAGI. This CDR3 is built from 14 residues.

This rearrangement joins TRBV9 to TRBJ1-4; a weak D match, TRBD1 (5 bases). Trimming removed 0 bases at V and 8 bases at J, with 11 bases between. CDR1 and CDR2 (germline): SGDLS, YYNGEE. This CDR3 has 14 amino acids. This chain's CDR3 is CASSVGSGWEKLFF. In nucleotides, the CDR3 is TGTGCCAGCAGCGTAGGTTCAGGGTGGGAAAAACTGTTTTTT.

This chain uses TRBV5-6 with TRBJ2-7, with TRBD1 matching over 8 bases. The germline gives CDR1 SGHDT, CDR2 YYEEEE. The V and J ends lost 3 bases and 2 bases, in that order; junction bases with no gene match: 4. The CDR3 runs 14 residues. CDR3: CASSSGTGAYEQYF. CDR3 nucleotides: TGTGCCAGCAGCTCGGGGACAGGAGCCTACGAGCAGTACTTC.

V usage is TRBV10-1 and J usage is TRBJ2-5, with 9 nucleotides matching TRBD2. This CDR3 has 14 amino acids. Germline values: CDR1 WNHNN, CDR2 SYGVQD (reference sequence). V lost 4 bases and J lost 7; bases outside the gene matches: 7. CDR3 sequence (DNA): TGCGCCAGCAGTGGATCGACTAGCGGTGGGACCCAGTACTTC. This encodes CASSGSTSGGTQYF.

The chain combines TRBV19 with TRBJ1-2; D not certain. Trimming shortened V by 2 bases and J by 0 bases, and 10 bases separated the two germline ends. This CDR3 comprises 15 residues. Per the germline V gene, CDR1 is LNHDA and CDR2 is SQIVND (reference sequence). The DNA for the CDR3 is TGTGCCAGTAGTATACGTGCGGTTGCTAACTATGGCTACACCTTC. Residues: CASSIRAVANYGYTF.

The V gene is TRBV13, the J gene TRBJ1-1; D unresolved. The germline V gene encodes CDR1 PRHDT and CDR2 FYEKMQ (reference sequence). The V end was cut by 1 base, the J end by 4 bases, with 10 bases between. This CDR3 spans 14 amino acids. The CDR3 protein is CASSLAQEGTEAFF. CDR3 sequence (DNA): TGTGCCAGCAGCTTAGCCCAAGAGGGCACTGAAGCTTTCTTT.

This clone has a handful of counts. This sequence joins TRBV29-1 and TRBJ2-1, with TRBD1 matching 7 bases. V lost 7 bases to trimming and J lost 9 bases; unmatched junction nucleotides: 15. CDR1 is SQVTM and CDR2 is ANQGSEA in the germline V gene. This CDR3 comprises 14 residues. This CDR3 is CSGFKGGNFVEQFF. CDR3 nucleotides: TGCAGCGGATTCAAAGGGGGCAATTTCGTTGAGCAGTTCTTC.

This clone has just a few counts. This chain uses TRBV5-4 with TRBJ2-7, with 12 bases fitting TRBD1. From germline, CDR1 is SGHNT and CDR2 YYREEE (reference sequence). There are 15 residues in the CDR3. Trimming cost V 3 bases and J 11 bases; bases outside gene matches: 12. This CDR3 is CASSSNSGTGGWEYF. DNA of the CDR3: TGTGCCAGCAGCTCGAACTCCGGGACAGGGGGCTGGGAGTACTTC.

The chain combines TRBV7-8 with TRBJ1-2, with a weak D call TRBD1 (6 bases). The length of the CDR3 is 15 residues. V was cut by 6 bases and J by 8 bases, with 22 bases left in between. From germline, CDR1 is SGHVS and CDR2 FQNEAQ. CDR3 coding DNA: TGTGCCAGCAGTCGAAATACTCCCAGGGGTAGAGGCTACACCTTC. Protein sequence: CASSRNTPRGRGYTF.

V is TRBV9 and J is TRBJ2-3; D is uncertain. V was shortened by 3 bases and J by 0 bases, with 5 bases between the two germline ends. The CDR3 covers 13 residues. The germline V gene encodes CDR1 SGDLS and CDR2 YYNGEE. The CDR3 sequence: CASSDRSTDTQYF. The CDR3 DNA reads TGTGCCAGCAGCGACCGGAGCACAGATACGCAGTATTTT. The full variable domain, in which reference TRBV9 and TRBJ2-3 provide the parts outside the CDR3, is DSGVTQTPKHLITATGQRVTLRCSPRSGDLSVYWYQQSLDQGLQFLIQYYNGEERAKGNILERFSAQQFPDLHSELNLSSLELGDSALYFCASSDRSTDTQYFGPGTRLTVL.

The rearrangement joins TRBV7-2 to TRBJ1-2; TRBD1 aligns across 9 bases. CDR1 is SGHTA and CDR2 is FQGNSA in the germline V gene. V was pared by 5 bases and J by 5 bases, with 15 bases of the junction left unmatched. The CDR3 runs to 17 residues. Here the CDR3 reads CASSGGGQGTKTYGYTF. The CDR3 DNA sequence: TGTGCCAGCAGCGGCGGAGGACAGGGGACTAAAACATATGGCTACACCTTC.

V is TRBV15 and J is TRBJ2-7; 7 positions agree with TRBD1. Per the germline V gene, CDR1 is LNHNV and CDR2 is YYDKDF (reference sequence). J lost 4 bases, V lost 5 bases, and 8 bases had no gene match. The CDR3 covers 14 residues. The CDR3: CATSPRQGPYEQYF. CDR3 sequence (DNA): TGTGCCACCAGCCCCCGACAGGGACCTTACGAGCAGTACTTC.

The rearrangement uses TRBV7-8 and TRBJ2-1; the D gene is possibly TRBD1 (6 bases). Trimming removed 11 bases from V and 4 bases from J, with 12 bases in between. The CDR3 extends over 12 amino acids. Germline V gene sequence: CDR1 SGHVS, CDR2 FQNEAQ. CDR3 in DNA: TGTGCCGGGGGAACAGGGTACAATGAGCAGTTCTTC. The encoded protein is CAGGTGYNEQFF.